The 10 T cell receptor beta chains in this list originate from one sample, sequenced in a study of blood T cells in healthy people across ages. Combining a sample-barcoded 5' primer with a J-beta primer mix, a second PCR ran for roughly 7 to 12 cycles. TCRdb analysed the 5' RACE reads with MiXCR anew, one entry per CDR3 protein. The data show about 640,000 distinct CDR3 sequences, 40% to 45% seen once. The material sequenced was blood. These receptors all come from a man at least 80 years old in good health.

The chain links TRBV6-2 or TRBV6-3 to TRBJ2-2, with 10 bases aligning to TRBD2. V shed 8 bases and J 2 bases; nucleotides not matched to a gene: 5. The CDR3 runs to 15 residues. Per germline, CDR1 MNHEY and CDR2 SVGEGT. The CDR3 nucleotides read TGTGCCAGCGGGCGGACTAGCGGTAACACCGGGGAGCTGTTTTTT. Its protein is CASGRTSGNTGELFF.

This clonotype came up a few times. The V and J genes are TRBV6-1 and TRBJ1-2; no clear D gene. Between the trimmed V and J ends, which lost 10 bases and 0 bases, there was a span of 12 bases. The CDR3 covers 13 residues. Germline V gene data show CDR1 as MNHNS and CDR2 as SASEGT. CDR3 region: CATHTGTNYGYTF. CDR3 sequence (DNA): TGTGCCACCCATACCGGGACTAACTATGGCTACACCTTC.

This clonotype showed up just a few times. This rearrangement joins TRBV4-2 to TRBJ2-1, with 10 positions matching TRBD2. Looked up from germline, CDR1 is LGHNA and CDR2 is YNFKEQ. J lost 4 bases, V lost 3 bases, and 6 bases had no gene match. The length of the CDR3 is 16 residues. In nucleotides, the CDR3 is TGTGCCAGCAGCCATGCCGGGACTAGCGCGTACAATGAGCAGTTCTTC. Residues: CASSHAGTSAYNEQFF.

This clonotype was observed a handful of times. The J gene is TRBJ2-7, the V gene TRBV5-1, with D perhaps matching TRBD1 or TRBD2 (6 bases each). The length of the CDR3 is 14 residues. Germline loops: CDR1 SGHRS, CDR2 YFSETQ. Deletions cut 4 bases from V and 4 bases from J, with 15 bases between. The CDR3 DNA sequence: TGCGCCAGCAGCCCAACCGGGGGCAGATACGAGCAGTACTTC. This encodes CASSPTGGRYEQYF. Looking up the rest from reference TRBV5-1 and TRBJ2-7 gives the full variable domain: KAGVTQTPRYLIKTRGQQVTLSCSPISGHRSVSWYQQTPGQGLQFLFEYFSETQRNKGNFPGRFSGRQFSNSRSEMNVSTLELGDSALYLCASSPTGGRYEQYFGPGTRLTVT.

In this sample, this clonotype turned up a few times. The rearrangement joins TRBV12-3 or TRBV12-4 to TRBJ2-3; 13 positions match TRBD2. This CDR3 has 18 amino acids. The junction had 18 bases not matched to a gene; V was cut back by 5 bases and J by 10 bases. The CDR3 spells CASSPVRRTSGSLASQYF. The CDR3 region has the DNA TGTGCCAGCAGTCCGGTACGGAGGACTAGCGGGAGTTTGGCCTCGCAGTATTTT.

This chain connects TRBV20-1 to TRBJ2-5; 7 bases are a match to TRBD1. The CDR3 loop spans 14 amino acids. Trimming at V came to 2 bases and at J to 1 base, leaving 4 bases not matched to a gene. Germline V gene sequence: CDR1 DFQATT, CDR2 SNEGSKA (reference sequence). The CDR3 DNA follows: TGCAGTGCTAGAAGGGGGCCAGTCCAAGAGACCCAGTACTTC. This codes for CSARRGPVQETQYF.

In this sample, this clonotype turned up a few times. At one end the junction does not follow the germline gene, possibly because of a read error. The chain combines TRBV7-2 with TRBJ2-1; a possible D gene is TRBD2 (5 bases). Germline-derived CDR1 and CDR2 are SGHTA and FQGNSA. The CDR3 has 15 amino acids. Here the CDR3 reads CASREETGSYDEQFF. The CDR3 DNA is TGTGCCAGTCGAGAAGAAACGGGATCCTACGATGAGCAGTTCTTC.

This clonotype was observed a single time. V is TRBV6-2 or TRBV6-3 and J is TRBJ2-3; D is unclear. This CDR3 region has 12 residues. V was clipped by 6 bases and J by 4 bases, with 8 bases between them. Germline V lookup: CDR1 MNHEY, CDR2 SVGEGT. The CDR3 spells CASSIYADTQYF. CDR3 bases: TGTGCCAGCAGCATTTACGCAGATACGCAGTATTTT.

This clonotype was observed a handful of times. The CDR3 here is CASSLVQALSGANVLTF. The CDR3 DNA reads TGCGCCAGCAGCTTGGTTCAGGCACTCTCTGGGGCCAACGTCCTGACTTTC. The V gene is TRBV5-1, the J gene TRBJ2-6, with D uncertain. Trimming removed 0 bases at V and 0 bases at J, with 10 bases between. Germline-derived CDR1 and CDR2 are SGHRS and YFSETQ. The CDR3 runs to 17 residues.

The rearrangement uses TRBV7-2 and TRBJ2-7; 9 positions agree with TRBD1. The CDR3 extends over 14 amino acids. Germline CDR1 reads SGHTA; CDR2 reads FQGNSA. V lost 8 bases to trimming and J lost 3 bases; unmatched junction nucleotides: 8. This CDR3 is CASRGRDRVYEQYF. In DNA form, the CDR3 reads TGTGCCAGCCGAGGCCGGGACAGGGTCTACGAGCAGTACTTC.